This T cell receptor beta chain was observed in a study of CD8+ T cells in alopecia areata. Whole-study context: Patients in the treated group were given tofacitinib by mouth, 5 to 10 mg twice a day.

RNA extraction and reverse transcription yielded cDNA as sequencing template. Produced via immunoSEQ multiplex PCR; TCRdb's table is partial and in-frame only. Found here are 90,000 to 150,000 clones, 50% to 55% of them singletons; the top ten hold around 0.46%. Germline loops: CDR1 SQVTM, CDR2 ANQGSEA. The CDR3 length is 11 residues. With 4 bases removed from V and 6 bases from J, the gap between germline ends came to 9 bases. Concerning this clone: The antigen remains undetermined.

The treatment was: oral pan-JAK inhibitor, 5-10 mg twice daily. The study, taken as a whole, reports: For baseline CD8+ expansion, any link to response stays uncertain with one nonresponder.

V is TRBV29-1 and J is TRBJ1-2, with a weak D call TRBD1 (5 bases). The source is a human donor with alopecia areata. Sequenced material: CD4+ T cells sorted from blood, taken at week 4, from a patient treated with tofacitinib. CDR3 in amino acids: CSVGAGNGYTF. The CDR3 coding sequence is TGCAGCGTTGGGGCAGGGAATGGCTACACCTTC.